This T cell receptor (beta chain) was found in a study of cytomegalovirus exposure and HLA in healthy donors. Turning to the study itself: The early release's HLA-typed donors yielded 80 million to 95 million unique TCRs.

The V end lost 1 base, the J end lost 3 bases, and 10 bases lay between the germline ends. The CDR3 is made up of 15 amino acids. Germline V lookup: CDR1 MGHRA, CDR2 YSYEKL. Findings and limits, study-wide: In a later analysis, at a false discovery rate of 0.05, approximately 18,000 TCR beta sequences were associated with HLA alleles. Some V segments, TRBV6-2 and TRBV6-3 among them, were indistinguishable and were therefore excluded.

Regarding this clone: Antigen unknown.

13 Jbeta primers and 60 Vbeta primers were used for the PCR. Clones were read by immunoSEQ multiplex PCR, and TCRdb kept only the in-frame ones, dropping some. The table lists 60,000 to 85,000 clones, 60% to 85% of them singletons. The donors, nominally healthy at sampling, likely had unrecorded immune exposures. The source of this sequence is a man in his forties or fifties in good health and CMV-seronegative. The J gene is TRBJ1-5, the V gene TRBV4-1; D gene uncertain. Material for sequencing was PBMCs. Here the CDR3 DNA reads TGCGCCAGCAGCCAAGTGGAGGAATCCAATCAGCCCCAGCATTTT. Its protein is CASSQVEESNQPQHF.